This TCR beta chain is drawn from a study of blood T cell repertoires in COVID-19. Study as a whole: Acute and convalescent COVID-19 specimens originated in the United States, Italy and Spain. The cDNA or gDNA used as material had been derived from T cells, B-cell-depleted T cells, or PBMCs.

In this sample, this clone turned up once. CDR1 and CDR2 from the germline V gene are MRHNA and SNTAGT. The CDR3 totals 19 residues. The trim removed 6 bases at V and 8 bases at J, leaving 20 bases unmatched. Study processing details: Amplification of reference gene primers was used by the study to estimate nucleated cell counts. TCRdb's copy holds only in-frame clones and misses some; the assay was immunoSEQ multiplex PCR. Clonal size and the V and J genes are those of that table, whereas D and trimming came from the DNA. The data contain 150,000 to 160,000 clones, about 90% of them singletons. This chain joins TRBV6-4 and TRBJ2-3, with 13 bases fitting TRBD2. The sequence came from a man aged 50-59 years with acute or convalescent COVID-19. The sample comprised peripheral blood. The CDR3 loop is CASSAQPGLAGPRVGTQYF. The CDR3 DNA reads TGTGCCAGCAGCGCTCAACCGGGACTAGCGGGGCCCAGAGTCGGTACGCAGTATTTT.